Sequencing of this TCR beta chain was carried out in a study of T-cell memory formation after mild COVID-19. The CDR3 runs to 17 residues. V shed 1 base and J 4 bases; nucleotides not matched to a gene: 6. This clonotype was found a few times. TCRdb re-analysed the 5' RACE reads in MiXCR, keeping a single row per CDR3 protein. The sample lists under 50,000 distinct CDR3 sequences; 27% were seen once. The chain couples TRBV12-3 or TRBV12-4 to TRBJ1-5, with 11 bases aligning to TRBD1. The source is a young man who had mild COVID-19 (a few samples of this study predate the infection). Cell type and time point are not known. The source material was PBMCs or a T cell subset sorted from them (not recorded which). CDR3 nucleotides: TGTGCCAGCAGTTTAGAAGTAGGGACAGGGGGAAATCAGCCCCAGCATTTT. Its translation is CASSLEVGTGGNQPQHF.